This record covers a single T cell receptor beta chain. Its cognate antigen is unknown. The treatment denotes: about 20 received Ad26.COV2.S at low or high dose, single or two shots; several received placebo; per-sample allocation not given. Samples analyzed were those drawn on day 63 after the first vaccine or placebo injection. This specimen belongs to a study of Ad26.COV2.S vaccination and SARS-CoV-2 variants. As for the study in general: Enrolled in COV1001, the donor was in the Ad26.COV2.S trial arm, which received the vaccine.

The CDR3 runs 15 residues. The ends lost 0 bases at V and 12 bases at J; junction bases unmatched: 10. Germline CDR1 and CDR2: LNHNV and YYDKDF (reference sequence). The repertoire was sequenced with immunoSEQ multiplex PCR; TCRdb's copy has only in-frame clones and lacks some. The data hold roughly 680,000 clones, with 70% to 90% observed a single time. Study observations and caveats: Vaccine recipients surpassed placebo recipients in spike-specific TCR breadth.

This chain connects TRBV15 to TRBJ2-1; 8 nucleotides match TRBD2. Sequences were derived from peripheral blood, sampled in a trial of Ad26.COV2.S vaccine versus placebo. This clonotype was sampled from a person aged 18-65 years who received the Ad26.COV2.S COVID-19 vaccine or a placebo. The CDR3 protein is CATSRDPEAGAWQFF. As DNA, the CDR3 is TGTGCCACCAGCAGAGATCCAGAAGCGGGAGCCTGGCAGTTCTTC.